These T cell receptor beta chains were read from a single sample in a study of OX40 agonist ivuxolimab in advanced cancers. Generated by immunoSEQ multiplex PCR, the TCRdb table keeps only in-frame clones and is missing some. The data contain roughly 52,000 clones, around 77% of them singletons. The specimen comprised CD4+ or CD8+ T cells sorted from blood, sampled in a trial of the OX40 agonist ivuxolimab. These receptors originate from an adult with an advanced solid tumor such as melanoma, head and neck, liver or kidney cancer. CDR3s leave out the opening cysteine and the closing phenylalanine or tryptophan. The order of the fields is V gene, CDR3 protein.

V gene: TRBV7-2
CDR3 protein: ASSLRGLQETQY

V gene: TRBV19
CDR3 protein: ASSSRPGTGTDAGNTIY

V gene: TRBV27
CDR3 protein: ASSWDAGEKMF

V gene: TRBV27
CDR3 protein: ASRAAGGPYTQY

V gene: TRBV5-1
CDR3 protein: ASSSHGGLAKNIQY

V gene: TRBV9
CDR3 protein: ASSVDRGNTEAF

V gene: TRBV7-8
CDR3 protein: ASRPARAGGRDEQF

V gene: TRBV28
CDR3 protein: ASSSRSGQGYGYT

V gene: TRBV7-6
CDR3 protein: ASSLALGAGEKLF

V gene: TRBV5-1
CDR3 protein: ASSSNPGGSNTQY

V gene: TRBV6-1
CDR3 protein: ASSEIPFGETQY

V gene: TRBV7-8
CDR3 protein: ASTREAGATEQY

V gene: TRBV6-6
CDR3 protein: ASSYSRGGFTDTQY

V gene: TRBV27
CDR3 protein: ASSSGGPGGYT

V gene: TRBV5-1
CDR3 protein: ASSSTGNPGGTEAF

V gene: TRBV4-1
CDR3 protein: ASSPTGSPPQH

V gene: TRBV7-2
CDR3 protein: ASRNPLGGRAGGYNEQF

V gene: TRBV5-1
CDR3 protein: ASSTDGGSRGYT

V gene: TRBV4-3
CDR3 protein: ASSQRAAGGPETQY

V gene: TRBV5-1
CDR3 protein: ASSLGTSGIEQF

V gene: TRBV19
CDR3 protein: ASSISSSGNTIY

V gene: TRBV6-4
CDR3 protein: ASSQGADTGELF

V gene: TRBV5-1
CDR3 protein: ASSQGGHPYNEQF

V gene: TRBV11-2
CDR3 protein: ASSFTAYNEQF

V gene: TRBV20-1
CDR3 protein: SATDRREAF

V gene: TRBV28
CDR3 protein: ALGREQF

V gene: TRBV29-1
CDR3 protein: SVAIGNQPQH

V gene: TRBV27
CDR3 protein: ASRGTSGKYEQY

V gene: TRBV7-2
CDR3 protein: ASSKGLAGGDAKNIQY

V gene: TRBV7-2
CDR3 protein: ASSLLGRAGELF

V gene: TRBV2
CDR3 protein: ASSGQFEAF

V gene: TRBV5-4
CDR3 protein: ASSFQYRENGEQY

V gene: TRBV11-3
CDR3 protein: ASSSLSGAITGELF

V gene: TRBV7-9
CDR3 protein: ASSPPGLAGYETQY

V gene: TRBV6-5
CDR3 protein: ASSRLDGELF

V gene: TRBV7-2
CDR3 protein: ASSLGVSPRRETQY

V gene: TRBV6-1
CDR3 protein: ASSFRQGESPLH

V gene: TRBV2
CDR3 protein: ASSETADTIY

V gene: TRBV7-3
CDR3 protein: ASSSGGIETQY

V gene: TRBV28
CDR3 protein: ASSSAGLAGGYEQF

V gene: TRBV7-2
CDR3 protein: ASSRDSQTQY

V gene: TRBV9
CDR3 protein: ASSAFKGNYGYT

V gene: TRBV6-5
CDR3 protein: ASSYSGRQTQY

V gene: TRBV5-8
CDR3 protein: ASKSPGQTNIQY

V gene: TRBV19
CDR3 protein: ASNQRNSGANVLT

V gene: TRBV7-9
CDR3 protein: ASSFTGGETEAF

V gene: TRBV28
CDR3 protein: ASSSLGEQY

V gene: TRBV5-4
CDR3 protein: ASSRGLAGVTDTQY

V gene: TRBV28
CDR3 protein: ASRLPGGSSGANVLT

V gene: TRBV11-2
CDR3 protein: ASSFRYTQY

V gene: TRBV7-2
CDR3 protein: ASSLVPPTTGDTEAF

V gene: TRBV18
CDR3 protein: ASSRLAGAGSETQY

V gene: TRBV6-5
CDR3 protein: ATTRGGIGYT